This T cell receptor beta chain was recorded in a study of Graves' ophthalmopathy and Graves' hyperthyroidism. Study outcomes and limitations: The 13-signature model separated ophthalmopathy from stable hyperthyroidism at 85% to 90% sensitivity and roughly 81% specificity.

This CDR3 contains 16 residues. Trimming removed 4 bases at V and 3 bases at J, with 14 bases between. From germline, CDR1 is SGHRS and CDR2 YFSETQ. Recruitment covered hyperthyroidism patients aged 18 to 65 whose new diagnosis was of under 2 months' duration. Enrollment excluded any patients with other autoimmune diseases, uncontrolled infections, pregnancy or lactation. RNA transcripts were the source from which TCR beta CDR3 regions were amplified. RT-PCR was first run with HTBI primers, then multiplex PCR in a second round. One entry per CDR3 protein results from TCRdb running MiXCR on the multiplex PCR reads. The sample lists around 1.1 million distinct CDR3 sequences, about 36% seen once, with 11% in the top ten. About this clonotype itself: Its antigen is not identified.

Specimen: peripheral blood or thyroid tissue (not recorded which). The gene calls are TRBV5-1 and TRBJ2-6, with D possibly being TRBD2 (7 bases). The source is an adult man with Graves' hyperthyroidism. The CDR3 coding sequence is TGCGCCAGCAGCGAGGGGGGGACTGGTGGGGCCAACGTCCTGACTTTC. It translates to CASSEGGTGGANVLTF.